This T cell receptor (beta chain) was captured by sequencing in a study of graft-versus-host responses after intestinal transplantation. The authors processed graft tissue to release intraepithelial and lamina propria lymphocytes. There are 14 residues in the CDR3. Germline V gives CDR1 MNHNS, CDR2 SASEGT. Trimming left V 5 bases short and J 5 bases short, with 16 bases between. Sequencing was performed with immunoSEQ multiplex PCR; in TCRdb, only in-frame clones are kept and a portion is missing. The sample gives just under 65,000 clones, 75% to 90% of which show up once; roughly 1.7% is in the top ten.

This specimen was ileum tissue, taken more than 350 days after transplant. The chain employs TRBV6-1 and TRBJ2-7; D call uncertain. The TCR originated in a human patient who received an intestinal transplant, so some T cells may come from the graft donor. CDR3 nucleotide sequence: TGTGCCAGCAGTTCGTTTCGCCTTAGAAACGAGCAGTACTTC. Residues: CASSSFRLRNEQYF.